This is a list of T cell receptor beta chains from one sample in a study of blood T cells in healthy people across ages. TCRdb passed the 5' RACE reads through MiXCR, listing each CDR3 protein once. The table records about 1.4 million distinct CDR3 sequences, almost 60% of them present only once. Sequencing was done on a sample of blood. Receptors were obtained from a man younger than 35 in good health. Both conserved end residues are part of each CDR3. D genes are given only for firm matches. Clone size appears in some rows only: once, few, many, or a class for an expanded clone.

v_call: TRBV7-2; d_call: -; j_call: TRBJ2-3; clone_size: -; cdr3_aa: CASSNRDWYTDTQYF; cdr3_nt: TGTGCCAGCAGCAACCGGGACTGGTATACAGATACGCAGTATTTT
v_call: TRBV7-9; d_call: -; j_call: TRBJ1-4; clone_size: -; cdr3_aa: CASSSNSATNEKLFF; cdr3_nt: TGTGCCAGCAGCTCTAACAGCGCAACTAATGAAAAACTGTTTTTT
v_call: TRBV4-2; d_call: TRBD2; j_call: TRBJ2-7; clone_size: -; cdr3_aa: CASSQTLSGGIYEQYF; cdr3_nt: TGTGCCAGCAGCCAAACCCTTAGCGGGGGGATCTACGAGCAGTACTTC
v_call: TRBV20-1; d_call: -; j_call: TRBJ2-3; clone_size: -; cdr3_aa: CSASDSERGTDTQYF; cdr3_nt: TGCAGTGCTAGCGATAGCGAGCGGGGCACAGATACGCAGTATTTT
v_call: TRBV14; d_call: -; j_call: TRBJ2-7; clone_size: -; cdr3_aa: CASSQGPRTTYEQYF; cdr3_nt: TGTGCCAGCAGCCAGGGACCCAGAACAACCTACGAGCAGTACTTC
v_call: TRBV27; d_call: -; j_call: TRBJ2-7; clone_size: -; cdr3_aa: CASTNLGGATSYEQYF; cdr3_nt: TGTGCCAGCACCAACCTCGGGGGAGCCACCTCCTACGAGCAGTACTTC
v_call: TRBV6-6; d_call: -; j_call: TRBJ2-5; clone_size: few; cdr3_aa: CASSVDGGNQETQYF; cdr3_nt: TGTGCCAGCAGTGTGGATGGGGGGAACCAAGAGACCCAGTACTTC
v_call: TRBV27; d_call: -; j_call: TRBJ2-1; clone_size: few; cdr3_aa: CASSLPGRYDNEQFF; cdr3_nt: TGTGCCAGCAGTTTACCGGGACGGTACGACAATGAGCAGTTCTTC
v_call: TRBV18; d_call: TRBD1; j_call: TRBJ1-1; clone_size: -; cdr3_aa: CASSPQTGGDTEAFF; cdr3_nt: TGTGCCAGCTCACCACAAACAGGGGGAGACACTGAAGCTTTCTTT
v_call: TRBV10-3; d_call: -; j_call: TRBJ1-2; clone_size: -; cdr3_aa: CASTGTHSNYGYTF; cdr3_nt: TGTGCCAGTACCGGGACACACTCCAACTATGGCTACACCTTC